This paragraph reports one T cell receptor (beta chain). Germline V gives CDR1 MDHEN, CDR2 SYDVKM. Trimming took off 3 bases at V and 4 bases at J, with 27 bases between the two ends. The length of the CDR3 is 20 residues. The data were taken from a study of identical twins. TCRdb called the 5' RACE reads again in MiXCR, with one record for every CDR3 protein. The table lists around 340,000 distinct CDR3 sequences, 10% to 15% of them singletons. The sample was also reused in another study, on yellow fever vaccine responses in identical twins.

The V gene is TRBV28, the J gene TRBJ2-2; possibly TRBD1 for D (5 bases). Sequencing was performed on CD8+ T cells sorted from blood. This sequence was found in a woman between 18 and 30 years old in good health. The CDR3 reads CASSFELFRGAGRVTGELFF. DNA of the CDR3: TGTGCCAGCAGTTTCGAACTGTTTAGGGGCGCCGGACGTGTCACCGGGGAGCTGTTTTTT.